This TCR beta chain was documented in a study of TET2 disruption in CD19-targeted CAR T cells (dated by TCRdb to the late 2010s). A note on the overall study: No additional inclusion criteria were applied, and the number of samples was determined by the original clinical trial design and by sample availability. Here is what the overall study found, with its caveats: Conclusions about the CAR T cells of the patient were based on extensive analysis of a single subject.

From the cysteine up to the phenylalanine, the CDR3 has a length of 15 residues. Shown are 36 bases from within the CDR3, in frame from base 1. The germline V gene encodes CDR1 SGHKS and CDR2 YYEKEE (reference sequence). V and J are truncated by 4 bases and 8 bases respectively, leaving an intervening sequence of 16 bases. The intended sense of this specimen's treatment or condition label: autologous CTL019 cells: CD19 CAR with 4-1BB and CD3 zeta domains. The CD19 CAR incorporated TCR zeta and 4-1BB costimulatory signaling domains. Leukapheresis was used to collect the T cells for CTL019 manufacturing from peripheral blood. The DNeasy Blood and Tissue Kit was used to extract genomic DNA from pre-infusion T cells, peripheral blood, or sorted post-infusion T cells. A note on this clone: It lacks a known antigen. Sequencing ends 3 residues short of the CDR3 end; the germline J gene provides the rest.

The immunoSEQ assay was used for deep sequencing of the TCR beta chain. The source study handled its data this way. Clonotype frequencies were computed using only productive TCR beta rearrangements. TCRdb retrieved this table from immuneACCESS and kept in-frame rearrangements only. Not all clones are present; in checked studies, unresolved V genes account for under half, and no reason is known for the remainder. The DNA was the basis for D and trimming; V, J and clone size are from that table. The sample's table covers approximately 27,000 clones. More than 1.5% of the sample rests with the top ten.

This sequence uses TRBV5-5 and TRBJ1-6, with the D gene call left open. This clonotype was sampled from a man between 65 and 85 years old with chronic lymphocytic leukemia. The sequencing here drew on CD8- CAR+ T cells sorted from cultured blood T cells, taken for CD19 CAR T cell therapy. The intended sense of this specimen's cell subset or site label: CD8-negative CAR-positive T cells from the infusion product. Incomplete CDR3 DNA: TGTGCCAGCAGCCTGGCCGGGGATTGGGATTCACCC. This gives the protein CASSLAGDWDSP. The whole CDR3 region reads CASSLAGDWDSPLHF.